The clone carrying this T cell receptor beta chain was counted many times. The entry originates in a study of patients and donors after allogeneic stem cell transplantation. Each CDR3 protein gets one entry after TCRdb re-called the RT-PCR reads with MiXCR. The data hold about 12,000 distinct CDR3 sequences, with less than 25% observed a single time. From germline, CDR1 is MNHEY and CDR2 SVGAGI. The V end was cut by 4 bases, the J end by 4 bases, with 7 bases between. The CDR3 has 12 amino acids. The chain joins TRBV6-5 to TRBJ1-2; D gene unclear. Sample: blood, either unsorted or a sorted T cell fraction (not recorded which). This clonotype was obtained from a human donor who was either an allogeneic HSCT recipient or a stem cell or donor lymphocyte infusion donor (not recorded which). It is not recorded whose cells these are; they may come from a transplant donor. The CDR3 DNA reads as TGTGCCAGCAGTTTGGACGGCTATGGCTACACCTTC. Its translation: CASSLDGYGYTF.